Sequencing of this T cell receptor beta chain was carried out in a study of blood T cell repertoires in COVID-19. Clones were read by immunoSEQ multiplex PCR, and TCRdb kept only the in-frame ones, dropping some. The sample carries nearly 250,000 clones, more than 75% recorded once. This CDR3 region has 15 residues. Trimming pared 2 bases from V and 1 base from J, leaving 11 bases between. Germline CDR1 reads KGHSH; CDR2 reads LQKENI. The sequence came from a woman aged 55-70 years who had recovered from COVID-19. The chain combines TRBV18 with TRBJ1-1, with D perhaps TRBD1 (5 bases). The sample taken for sequencing was peripheral blood. This CDR3 reads CASSPIRDQNTEAFF. CDR3 sequence (DNA): TGTGCCAGCTCACCAATCAGGGATCAGAACACTGAAGCTTTCTTT.